This TCR beta chain appears in the sequencing data of a study of monozygotic twins with inflammatory bowel disease. For this clonotype: No antigen is known for it.

Germline assignment: CDR1 SEHNR and CDR2 FQNEAQ (reference sequence). The CDR3 contains 14 residues. Molecular identifiers with 6-nucleotide sample barcodes were added during cDNA synthesis via template switching. From its re-call of the 5' RACE reads, TCRdb lists each CDR3 protein once, without DNA. In total, the table holds approximately 330,000 distinct CDR3 sequences. Study results and caveats: Among IBD patients, TCRbeta diversity (inverse Simpson) was lower than in healthy co-twins.

The sequenced sample consisted of blood. The gene calls are TRBV7-9 and TRBJ1-3. The sequence came from a human donor with ulcerative colitis or Crohn's disease, or a healthy co-twin of an affected twin (not recorded which). The CDR3 region is CASSLDASGNTIYF.